A selection of T cell receptor beta chains follows, all from one sample in a study of T cell changes during pregnancy in multiple sclerosis. TCRdb's copy holds only in-frame clones and misses some; the assay was immunoSEQ multiplex PCR. Among 65,000 to 95,000 clones listed, roughly 91% were seen once. Material: peripheral blood, obtained after pregnancy. Receptors were obtained from a female donor in good health, enrolled as a control in a pregnancy study. CDR3s include the opening cysteine and the closing phenylalanine or tryptophan. Each record gives: D gene, V gene, J gene, clone size, CDR3 DNA, CDR3 protein. The D gene is left open where the match is weak. Only some rows state a clone size, as once, few, many or a class for expanded clones.

D: .; V: TRBV16; J: TRBJ2-7; size: .; DNA: TGTGCCAGCAGCCAAACAGTCAGGGGCGACTACGAGCAGTACTTC; CDR3: CASSQTVRGDYEQYF
D: .; V: TRBV7-2; J: TRBJ2-7; size: .; DNA: TGTGCCAGCAGCTCAAACAGGGCGTCCTACGAGCAGTACTTC; CDR3: CASSSNRASYEQYF
D: TRBD2; V: TRBV5-1; J: TRBJ2-5; size: .; DNA: TGCGCCAGCAGCTTCCTAGCGGACCAAGAGACCCAGTACTTC; CDR3: CASSFLADQETQYF
D: TRBD1; V: TRBV19; J: TRBJ1-4; size: .; DNA: TGTGCCACCACAGGGGCCCGCGGGGAAAAACTGTTTTTT; CDR3: CATTGARGEKLFF
D: TRBD1; V: TRBV18; J: TRBJ1-5; size: .; DNA: TGTGCCAGCTCCTGGACAGGATTCGATCAGCCCCAGCATTTT; CDR3: CASSWTGFDQPQHF
D: TRBD1; V: TRBV10-2; J: TRBJ2-5; size: .; DNA: TGCGCCAGCAGCCTTAGGACAGGGGCCCAAGAGACCCAGTACTTC; CDR3: CASSLRTGAQETQYF
D: TRBD1; V: TRBV7-2; J: TRBJ1-3; size: .; DNA: TGTGCCAGCAGCCCTACGACAGGGTGGGGAAACACCATATATTTT; CDR3: CASSPTTGWGNTIYF
D: .; V: TRBV18; J: TRBJ2-5; size: .; DNA: TGTGCCAGCTCACCGGTCTTGGCAGAGACCCAGTACTTC; CDR3: CASSPVLAETQYF
D: .; V: TRBV2; J: TRBJ2-7; size: .; DNA: TGTGCCAGCAGTGCTGGCCCGTTCTACGAGCAGTACTTC; CDR3: CASSAGPFYEQYF
D: .; V: TRBV25-1; J: TRBJ1-2; size: once; DNA: TGTGCCAGCAGTGCGTCGCACAACCACTACACCTTC; CDR3: CASSASHNHYTF
D: TRBD2; V: TRBV11-2; J: TRBJ2-7; size: .; DNA: TGTGCCAGCAGGTTTGGGACTAGTGGCGCATTCTACGAGCAGTACTTC; CDR3: CASRFGTSGAFYEQYF
D: .; V: TRBV7-9; J: TRBJ1-4; size: .; DNA: TGTGCCAGCAGCTATCCGGGGGGGAAACTGTTTTTT; CDR3: CASSYPGGKLFF
D: .; V: TRBV5-1; J: TRBJ2-1; size: .; DNA: TGCGCCAGCAGCCTCCTAGTGGGGGGACCCAATGAGCAGTTCTTC; CDR3: CASSLLVGGPNEQFF
D: TRBD1; V: TRBV10-3; J: TRBJ2-1; size: .; DNA: TGTGCCATCAGCCCCGGGACAGGGGTCAATGAGCAGTTCTTC; CDR3: CAISPGTGVNEQFF
D: TRBD2; V: TRBV6-6; J: TRBJ2-5; size: .; DNA: TGTGCCAGCAAAGTAGCGGGAGGGGCTGAGACCCAGTACTTC; CDR3: CASKVAGGAETQYF
D: TRBD2; V: TRBV28; J: TRBJ2-7; size: .; DNA: TGTGCCAGCATCTCCCGTCGGCGGGAGGACACCTACGAGCAGTACTTC; CDR3: CASISRRREDTYEQYF
D: .; V: TRBV9; J: TRBJ2-5; size: .; DNA: TGTGCCAGCACCCTGACTAGTATTGAGACCCAGTACTTC; CDR3: CASTLTSIETQYF
D: .; V: TRBV9; J: TRBJ2-3; size: .; DNA: TGTGCCAGCAGCGTAGGGAGCTTTGCAGATACGCAGTATTTT; CDR3: CASSVGSFADTQYF
D: .; V: TRBV29-1; J: TRBJ1-6; size: .; DNA: TGCAGCGTTGTCGACAGCAATTCACCCCTCCACTTT; CDR3: CSVVDSNSPLHF
D: .; V: TRBV7-2; J: TRBJ2-1; size: .; DNA: TGTGCCAGCAGCTTTGCCAGCTACAATGAGCAGTTCTTC; CDR3: CASSFASYNEQFF
D: TRBD1; V: TRBV19; J: TRBJ1-4; size: .; DNA: TGTGCCAGCACGGGACAGGGGAATGAAAAACTGTTTTTT; CDR3: CASTGQGNEKLFF
D: TRBD1; V: TRBV28; J: TRBJ1-5; size: few; DNA: TGTGCCAGCAGCCCCATAGGGGGCGGCAATCAGCCCCAGCATTTT; CDR3: CASSPIGGGNQPQHF
D: .; V: TRBV5-1; J: TRBJ2-5; size: .; DNA: TGCGCCAGCAGCTTCACCTCAGGGGCACAAGAGACCCAGTACTTC; CDR3: CASSFTSGAQETQYF
D: TRBD1; V: TRBV2; J: TRBJ2-1; size: medium-sized; DNA: TGTGCCAGCAGACCGGGACAGGGTTACAATGAGCAGTTCTTC; CDR3: CASRPGQGYNEQFF
D: .; V: TRBV14; J: TRBJ1-6; size: .; DNA: TGTGCCAGCAGCCCTTCCCCCGGCAGGGCAGTGAATTCACCCCTCCACTTT; CDR3: CASSPSPGRAVNSPLHF
D: TRBD2; V: TRBV6-4; J: TRBJ2-5; size: .; DNA: TGTGCCAGACCCCTGGGTAGCGGGGAAGAGACCCAGTACTTC; CDR3: CARPLGSGEETQYF
D: TRBD1; V: TRBV7-9; J: TRBJ1-1; size: few; DNA: TGTGCCAGCAGCTTTCCAGGACAGGGGGGAACTGAAGCTTTCTTT; CDR3: CASSFPGQGGTEAFF
D: TRBD2; V: TRBV15; J: TRBJ2-1; size: .; DNA: TGTGCCACCAGCAGGCCAGCGGGAGGCACTAGGGATGAGCAGTTCTTC; CDR3: CATSRPAGGTRDEQFF
D: .; V: TRBV7-3; J: TRBJ2-3; size: .; DNA: TGTGCCAGCAGCTTGGGGCTAGGTACACCAGATACGCAGTATTTT; CDR3: CASSLGLGTPDTQYF
D: .; V: TRBV7-3; J: TRBJ2-7; size: .; DNA: TGTGCCAGCAGCTCAACGTCAACAGGCGAGCAGTACTTC; CDR3: CASSSTSTGEQYF
D: TRBD2; V: TRBV7-3; J: TRBJ2-2; size: .; DNA: TGTGCCAGCAGCTTAATGGGGACTAGCGGGAGAGGGACCGGGGAGCTGTTTTTT; CDR3: CASSLMGTSGRGTGELFF
D: .; V: TRBV25-1; J: TRBJ2-1; size: once; DNA: TGTGCCAGCAGTGACTTCACACAGGGCAATGAGCAGTTCTTC; CDR3: CASSDFTQGNEQFF
D: TRBD2; V: TRBV4-3; J: TRBJ2-1; size: .; DNA: TGCGCCAGCAGCCAAGGGACTAGCGGGATCGATGAGCAGTTCTTC; CDR3: CASSQGTSGIDEQFF
D: TRBD1; V: TRBV30; J: TRBJ2-5; size: .; DNA: TGTGCCTGGAGTCCGGGACAGGGGGCGAGAGAGACCCAGTACTTC; CDR3: CAWSPGQGARETQYF
D: TRBD1; V: TRBV28; J: TRBJ1-2; size: .; DNA: TGTGCCAGCAGTTCATATAGGCGGACAGGGGCCAACTATGGCTACACCTTC; CDR3: CASSSYRRTGANYGYTF
D: TRBD2; V: TRBV9; J: TRBJ2-7; size: .; DNA: TGTGCCAGCAGTCGGACTAGCGGAGGCGACGAGCAGTACTTC; CDR3: CASSRTSGGDEQYF
D: .; V: TRBV30; J: TRBJ1-4; size: .; DNA: TGTGCCTGGAGGGGGGACGGGAGGGCAACTAATGAAAAACTGTTTTTT; CDR3: CAWRGDGRATNEKLFF
D: .; V: TRBV30; J: TRBJ1-5; size: once; DNA: TGTGCCTGGAGTGTACAAGGGGGGGCGGGTAGTCAGCCCCAGCATTTT; CDR3: CAWSVQGGAGSQPQHF
D: .; V: TRBV19; J: TRBJ2-5; size: .; DNA: TGTGCCAGTAGGAGGCAGTCTTCCGAGACCCAGTACTTC; CDR3: CASRRQSSETQYF
D: .; V: TRBV21-1; J: TRBJ2-7; size: once; DNA: TGTGCCAGCAGCCCACAGGATTACGACAGGCCGAGCTCCTACGAGCAGTACTTC; CDR3: CASSPQDYDRPSSYEQYF
D: .; V: TRBV29-1; J: TRBJ1-4; size: .; DNA: TGCAGCGTTGTAGGAGGGGTGGGTGAAAAACTGTTTTTT; CDR3: CSVVGGVGEKLFF
D: TRBD1; V: TRBV19; J: TRBJ1-3; size: once; DNA: TGTGCCAGTAGCATCACTGGGACAGGGGGGAACACCATATATTTT; CDR3: CASSITGTGGNTIYF